The 8 T cell receptor beta chains below were found in one sample sequenced in a study of blood T cell repertoires in COVID-19 (dated by TCRdb to 2019 to 2021). The library was produced with the immunoSEQ multiplex PCR assay. TCRdb mirrors the immuneACCESS table, restricted to in-frame sequences. Some clones are absent from its copies; in checked studies, under half trace to an unresolved V gene, and the reason for the others is unknown. In all, the sample holds tens of thousands of clones, and around 86% of those were seen once. 27% of the sample is taken by the ten largest. The material sequenced was peripheral blood. The receptors shown here come from a man aged 45 to 65 with active or convalescent COVID-19.

Here the CDR3 DNA reads TGCGCCAGCAGCGCAAAGGGACAACCCAATGAGCAGTTCTTC. It codes for CASSAKGQPNEQFF. The chain combines TRBV5-1 with TRBJ2-1, with D possibly matching TRBD1 (6 bases). The V end lost 4 bases, the J end lost 6 bases, and 14 bases lay between the germline ends. Germline CDR1 and CDR2: SGHRS and YFSETQ. The CDR3 consists of 14 residues.

J is TRBJ1-2 and V is TRBV15; tentative D call: TRBD1 (5 bases). The germline V and J ends were trimmed by 2 bases and 0 bases, with 7 bases remaining between them. The germline CDR1 and CDR2 sequences are LNHNV and YYDKDF (reference sequence). CDR3 length equals 14 residues. DNA of the CDR3: TGTGCCACCAGCAGACCGACAGCTAACTATGGCTACACCTTC. Protein: CATSRPTANYGYTF.

This clone appeared a single time. The genes are TRBV5-1 and TRBJ2-7; 10 nucleotides line up with TRBD1. V lost 4 bases to trimming and J lost 1 base; unmatched junction nucleotides: 8. The germline gives CDR1 SGHRS, CDR2 YFSETQ. The CDR3 contains 16 residues. The chain's CDR3 is CASSPLDRGASYEQYF. For the CDR3, the DNA is TGCGCCAGCAGCCCGTTGGACAGGGGGGCTTCCTACGAGCAGTACTTC.

V gene TRBV6-5 combines with J gene TRBJ2-3, with D possibly matching TRBD2 (6 bases). V shed 2 bases and J shed 2 bases, with 14 bases lying between them. This CDR3 spans 16 amino acids. The germline gives CDR1 MNHEY, CDR2 SVGAGI. The CDR3 DNA sequence: TGTGCCAGCAGTTACGAAGGACTACGCTTCACAGATACGCAGTATTTT. Its translation: CASSYEGLRFTDTQYF.

This rearrangement joins TRBV7-7 to TRBJ2-1; D is possibly TRBD2 (6 bases). The ends were cut back, 3 bases at V and 5 bases at J, with 14 bases in the middle. Looked up from germline, CDR1 is SSHAT and CDR2 is FNYEAQ (reference sequence). The CDR3 spans 15 residues. The CDR3 nucleotides are TGTGCCAGCAGCTTTTCGTCTAGCGAGAACAATGAGCAGTTCTTC. Its protein product is CASSFSSSENNEQFF.

This chain joins TRBV5-1 and TRBJ2-3; D remains ambiguous. The germline V and J ends were trimmed by 3 bases and 0 bases, with 5 bases remaining between them. CDR1 SGHRS and CDR2 YFSETQ come from the germline V gene. This CDR3 spans 13 amino acids. The CDR3 DNA follows: TGCGCCAGCAGCTCCCCTAGCACAGATACGCAGTATTTT. Protein product: CASSSPSTDTQYF.

The chain couples TRBV28 to TRBJ1-1; TRBD1 agrees at 7 bases. This CDR3 has 15 amino acids. In germline, CDR1 is MDHEN, CDR2 SYDVKM. The J segment lost 5 bases and the V segment lost 6 bases, leaving 12 bases of the junction unmatched. The CDR3 region is CASSPIDRASTEAFF. The CDR3 DNA reads as TGTGCCAGCAGCCCAATCGACAGGGCTAGTACTGAAGCTTTCTTT.

The gene calls are TRBV5-5 and TRBJ1-2, with D hard to call. V was pared by 3 bases and J by 8 bases, with 17 bases between. CDR1 is SGHKS and CDR2 is YYEKEE in the germline V gene (reference sequence). CDR3 length equals 14 residues. The CDR3 here is CASSSSSDIRGYTF. The DNA for the CDR3 is TGTGCCAGCAGCTCCTCCTCTGACATTAGAGGCTACACCTTC.